The source of this TCR beta chain is a study of T-cell reconstitution after alpha-beta-depleted transplantation in children. This clonotype was detected many times. The antigen is undetermined. Regarding the study as a whole: At around two months after transplant, the alpha-beta T cells were reportedly derived from several hundred expanded clones that came from non-depleted graft cells.

Germline CDR1 MNHEY, CDR2 SMNVEV (reference sequence). V gave up 5 bases and J gave up 4 bases; unmatched junction bases: 8. This CDR3 is built from 16 residues. Unique molecular identifiers were used in preparing the TCRbeta library. Via MiXCR, TCRdb re-called the PCR reads, giving one row per CDR3 protein. The sample shows 500,000 to 750,000 distinct CDR3 sequences, 13% of them seen only once. The sample in question was PBMCs, mostly from graft donor cells, obtained 360 days after TCRalphabeta/CD19-depleted stem cell transplant. The chain joins TRBV27 to TRBJ2-1, with TRBD2 matching over 10 bases. The clonotype originates from a male patient under 18 who had a stem cell transplant for acute myeloid leukemia, so the T cells may come from the graft donor. The CDR3 bases are TGTGCCAGCAGTACCCAGCGGGAGGGCCCTTACAATGAGCAGTTCTTC. It is translated as CASSTQREGPYNEQFF.